The 30 T cell receptor beta chains given below trace back to one sample, sequenced in a study of T cells in Graves' hyperthyroidism and ophthalmopathy. Using RNA transcripts as the source, TCR beta CDR3 regions were amplified. HTBI primers were the set used in a first-round RT-PCR of the TCR CDR3. TCRdb called the multiplex PCR reads again in MiXCR, with one record for every CDR3 protein. The sample shows hundreds of thousands of distinct CDR3 sequences, roughly 17% of them seen only once. Sequencing was done on a sample of blood. These receptors were collected from a woman between 18 and 30 years old with Graves' hyperthyroidism.

This clonotype was detected ten times or more. J is TRBJ2-7 and V is TRBV7-9; D possibly matches TRBD1 or TRBD2 (5 bases each). Between the trimmed V and J ends, which lost 5 bases and 5 bases, there was a span of 13 bases. Germline CDR1 is SEHNR and CDR2 is FQNEAQ (reference sequence). The CDR3 has 13 residues. CDR3 amino acids: CASSTGTIDEQYF. The CDR3 DNA reads as TGTGCCAGCAGCACCGGGACGATAGACGAGCAGTACTTC.

This clonotype was seen more than once but under ten times. CDR3 bases: TGTGCCAGCAGCTTAAGTGGCAGGGTGGGTGAAAAACTGTTTTTT. Translation: CASSLSGRVGEKLFF. J is TRBJ1-4 and V is TRBV7-9, with a possible D match to TRBD1 (5 bases). This CDR3 spans 15 amino acids. With 2 bases removed from V and 7 bases from J, the gap between germline ends came to 14 bases. The V gene's germline CDR1 is SEHNR and CDR2 FQNEAQ (reference sequence).

The V and J genes are TRBV5-6 and TRBJ2-7, with D perhaps matching TRBD2 (5 bases). Trimming shortened V by 5 bases and J by 2 bases, and 17 bases separated the two germline ends. Looked up from germline, CDR1 is SGHDT and CDR2 is YYEEEE. The CDR3 contains 15 residues. CDR3 nucleotides: TGTGCCAGCAGTCCCGGGATAGGCCCGACCTACGAGCAGTACTTC. Amino acid sequence: CASSPGIGPTYEQYF. The whole variable domain, filled in from reference TRBV5-6 and TRBJ2-7, reads DAGVTQSPTHLIKTRGQQVTLRCSPKSGHDTVSWYQQALGQGPQFIFQYYEEEERQRGNFPDRFSGHQFPNYSSELNVNALLLGDSALYLCASSPGIGPTYEQYFGPGTRLTVT.

This clonotype appeared many times. The chain links TRBV28 to TRBJ1-1, with a weak D call TRBD1 (6 bases). This CDR3 contains 19 residues. Trimming pared 1 base from V and 2 bases from J, leaving 23 bases between. Per germline, CDR1 MDHEN and CDR2 SYDVKM. The DNA for the CDR3 is TGTGCCAGCAGTTTATCGCGTTGGGGGGACACCGGATATAACACTGAAGCTTTCTTT. Encoded protein: CASSLSRWGDTGYNTEAFF.

The V and J genes are TRBV5-1 and TRBJ2-2; TRBD2 aligns across 10 bases. Germline V gives CDR1 SGHRS, CDR2 YFSETQ. V lost 0 bases and J lost 6; bases outside the gene matches: 5. The CDR3 runs 16 residues. The CDR3 region is CASSLASSGSSGELFF. CDR3 sequence (DNA): TGCGCCAGCAGCTTGGCCTCTAGCGGGAGTTCCGGGGAGCTGTTTTTT. Together with reference TRBV5-1 and TRBJ2-2, the CDR3 gives the full variable domain: KAGVTQTPRYLIKTRGQQVTLSCSPISGHRSVSWYQQTPGQGLQFLFEYFSETQRNKGNFPGRFSGRQFSNSRSEMNVSTLELGDSALYLCASSLASSGSSGELFFGEGSRLTVL.

V and J are TRBV14 and TRBJ2-1, with 10 bases identical to TRBD2. The V gene end was trimmed by 5 bases and the J gene end by 10 bases; junction bases not matched to a gene: 17. CDR1 and CDR2 (germline): SGHDN, FVKESK. The CDR3 spans 17 residues. CDR3 sequence: CASSDSRLLAGFYEQFF. In nucleotides, the CDR3 is TGTGCCAGCAGCGATAGTCGACTACTAGCGGGATTCTACGAGCAGTTCTTC.

This clonotype has a count of ten or more. The genes are TRBV6-2 or TRBV6-3 and TRBJ1-2; weak D call: TRBD1 (5 bases). The CDR3 sequence is 15 residues long. The ends were cut back, 5 bases at V and 3 bases at J, with 16 bases in the middle. Germline-derived CDR1 and CDR2 are MNHEY and SVGEGT. CDR3 DNA sequence: TGTGCCAGCAGTCCACGGGACGGACTCTACTATGGCTACACCTTC. Translated: CASSPRDGLYYGYTF.

Many counts were recorded for this clonotype. The rearrangement joins TRBV28 to TRBJ2-7; 10 nucleotides line up with TRBD2. The V segment lost 3 bases and the J segment 4 bases; nucleotides outside the gene matches: 3. There are 14 residues in the CDR3. From germline, CDR1 is MDHEN and CDR2 SYDVKM. Here the CDR3 reads CASSFMTSGYEQYF. The CDR3 region has the DNA TGTGCCAGCAGTTTCATGACTAGCGGGTACGAGCAGTACTTC.

The rearrangement links TRBV6-1 to TRBJ1-2, with D uncertain. Germline V CDR1 and CDR2: MNHNS, SASEGT. This CDR3 is 14 amino acids long. Trimming cost V 2 bases and J 4 bases, with 11 bases left between them. This CDR3 is CASSEKSVSYGYTF. The CDR3, as DNA: TGTGCCAGCAGTGAAAAGTCGGTGTCCTATGGCTACACCTTC.

There are many counts of this clonotype. This rearrangement joins TRBV30 to TRBJ1-1; D gene unclear. The CDR3 length is 12 residues. Trimming left V 4 bases short and J 0 bases short, with 6 bases between. The germline gives CDR1 GTSNPN, CDR2 SVGIG (reference sequence). CDR3 in amino acids: CAWTGLNTEAFF. In DNA form, the CDR3 reads TGTGCCTGGACAGGTTTGAACACTGAAGCTTTCTTT.

Points on this clonotype: The junction and the germline gene differ at one end; a read error may be behind it. This sequence joins TRBV24-1 and TRBJ2-5; D remains ambiguous. This CDR3 comprises 15 residues. CDR1 and CDR2 from the germline V gene are KGHDR and SFDVKD. In DNA form, the CDR3 reads TGTACCACCAGTGATACCCGGGCCCCTCAAGAGACCCAGTACTTC. Its protein is CTTSDTRAPQETQYF.

V gene TRBV20-1 combines with J gene TRBJ1-3; 9 bases are shared with TRBD1. The CDR3 is 12 amino acids. V dropped 5 bases and J dropped 7; count of bases not matched to a gene: 3. Germline CDR1 DFQATT, CDR2 SNEGSKA (reference sequence). The CDR3 protein is CSAWTGDNTIYF. CDR3 in DNA: TGCAGTGCTTGGACAGGGGACAACACCATATATTTT.

In this sample, this clonotype turned up a few times. This CDR3 is CSVPTTGGTEAFF. CDR3 bases: TGCAGCGTTCCTACGACAGGGGGCACTGAAGCTTTCTTT. The rearrangement links TRBV29-1 to TRBJ1-1, with 9 bases aligning to TRBD1. CDR1 SQVTM and CDR2 ANQGSEA come from the germline V gene. This CDR3 is 13 amino acids long. V lost 5 bases and J lost 4; bases outside the gene matches: 5.

The count of this clonotype is one. A read error may explain this, as a much larger clone is one base away. V gene TRBV2 combines with J gene TRBJ1-1; no firm D call. Between the trimmed V and J ends, which lost 2 bases and 2 bases, there was a span of 9 bases. The CDR3 consists of 14 residues. CDR1 and CDR2 (germline): SNHLY, FYNNEI. The CDR3 bases are TGTGCCAGCAGTGAAATAGGTGGTAACACTGAAGCTTTCTTT. Protein product: CASSEIGGNTEAFF.

Ten or more counts support this clonotype. The chain couples TRBV11-3 to TRBJ2-3, with TRBD2 as a possible D gene (5 bases). This CDR3 is 14 amino acids long. The V gene's germline CDR1 is SGHNT and CDR2 YENEEA. Between the trimmed V and J ends, which lost 5 bases and 2 bases, there was a span of 11 bases. CDR3 in amino acids: CASSHGIFTDTQYF. CDR3 DNA sequence: TGTGCCAGCAGCCACGGGATCTTCACAGATACGCAGTATTTT.

This clonotype was counted ten times or more. The V and J genes are TRBV27 and TRBJ2-5, with a tentative D call TRBD1 (5 bases). The CDR3 totals 17 residues. Germline V gene lookup returns CDR1 MNHEY and CDR2 SMNVEV (reference sequence). V dropped 6 bases and J dropped 9 bases, with 29 bases sitting between them. This CDR3 is CASSLFQGLQSSMPQYF. The DNA of the CDR3 is TGTGCCAGCAGCTTGTTTCAGGGCCTCCAGAGCAGTATGCCCCAGTACTTC.

This clonotype was seen a few times. V is TRBV6-9 and J is TRBJ2-3; TRBD2 matches at 10 bases. The J segment lost 2 bases and the V segment lost 3 bases, leaving 5 bases of the junction unmatched. The CDR3 runs 16 residues. The germline gives CDR1 MNHGY, CDR2 SVAAGI. The CDR3, as DNA: TGTGCCAGCAGTTACGAGCGGGAGGGCTTCACAGATACGCAGTATTTT. Protein sequence: CASSYEREGFTDTQYF.

On this clonotype itself: A read error may explain this, as a much larger clone is one base away. The chain recombines TRBV3-1 with TRBJ2-7; D unclear. The CDR3 spans 14 residues. V was trimmed by 0 bases and J by 1 base, leaving 7 bases between them. In germline, CDR1 is LGHDT, CDR2 YNNKEL (reference sequence). CDR3 DNA: TGTGCCAGCAGCCAAGACGTACCGTCCTACGAGCAGTACTTC. Its translation is CASSQDVPSYEQYF.

The gene calls are TRBV9 and TRBJ1-2; D is uncertain. Germline lookup yields CDR1 SGDLS and CDR2 YYNGEE. The CDR3 sequence is 15 residues long. The V gene lost 6 bases and the J gene lost 4 bases, with 19 bases spanning the gap. The CDR3 is CASTYRAGGSYGYTF. Here the CDR3 DNA reads TGTGCCAGCACCTATCGGGCGGGAGGCAGCTATGGCTACACCTTC.

This clonotype appeared many times. This rearrangement joins TRBV7-2 to TRBJ1-5; 9 nucleotides match TRBD1. The V and J ends lost 8 bases and 5 bases, in that order; junction bases with no gene match: 10. CDR1 is SGHTA, CDR2 FQGNSA, per germline. The CDR3 has 15 amino acids. In nucleotides, the CDR3 is TGTGCCAGCGGACTCTCCGGGACAGGGCATCAGCCCCAGCATTTT. It translates to CASGLSGTGHQPQHF.

This clonotype was observed a handful of times. Written as DNA, the CDR3 is TGTGCCAGCAGCCAGAGAGGGGGCGAGATAGATACGCAGTATTTT. Translating gives CASSQRGGEIDTQYF. The rearrangement uses TRBV3-1 and TRBJ2-3; 7 bases line up with TRBD1. Germline CDR1 and CDR2: LGHDT and YNNKEL (reference sequence). Germline trimming cut 3 bases from V and 5 bases from J; bases unmatched to any gene: 8. This CDR3 comprises 15 residues.

Many counts were recorded for this clonotype. The chain combines TRBV6-5 with TRBJ1-3, with TRBD1 as a possible D gene (6 bases). Germline V lookup: CDR1 MNHEY, CDR2 SVGAGI. The V and J ends lost 2 bases and 3 bases respectively, with 20 bases between them. The CDR3 extends over 18 amino acids. The CDR3 bases are TGTGCCAGCAGTTACGTGCCAGGGGAGTCCTTCGTTGGAAACACCATATATTTT. This translates into CASSYVPGESFVGNTIYF.

This clonotype has only one observation. A much larger clone differs from this one at a single base, so this may be a read error. V is TRBV12-3 or TRBV12-4 and J is TRBJ1-2, with 8 bases lining up with TRBD1. Trimming cost V 6 bases and J 4 bases; bases outside gene matches: 7. This CDR3 is built from 14 residues. CDR3: CASRPGQGLYGYTF. The CDR3 DNA reads TGTGCCAGCAGACCTGGACAGGGCCTCTATGGCTACACCTTC.

This clonotype has at least ten counts. The chain uses TRBV28 and TRBJ1-2, with D possibly being TRBD1 (6 bases). Germline V gene data show CDR1 as MDHEN and CDR2 as SYDVKM. This CDR3 region has 15 residues. V dropped 6 bases and J dropped 1 base, with 15 bases sitting between them. The CDR3 sequence is CASRIGGGHNYGYTF. The CDR3 DNA reads TGTGCCAGCAGGATAGGGGGAGGGCATAACTATGGCTACACCTTC.

In this sample, this clonotype turned up many times. The chain couples TRBV7-9 to TRBJ2-1; D may be TRBD2 (5 bases). The CDR3 contains 16 residues. CDR1 and CDR2 (germline): SEHNR, FQNEAQ (reference sequence). Trimming pared 5 bases from V and 8 bases from J, leaving 22 bases between. CDR3 sequence reads: CASSQSRDFTFDEQFF. DNA of the CDR3: TGTGCCAGCAGCCAGAGCCGGGATTTTACGTTCGATGAGCAGTTCTTC.

This clonotype was recorded many times. The chain couples TRBV27 to TRBJ2-1; the match to TRBD1 covers 11 bases. V was pared by 9 bases and J by 0 bases, with 4 bases of the junction left unmatched. The length of the CDR3 is 15 residues. Germline values: CDR1 MNHEY, CDR2 SMNVEV (reference sequence). The CDR3 here is CASTGTGGSYNEQFF. The CDR3, as DNA: TGTGCCAGTACCGGGACAGGGGGCTCCTACAATGAGCAGTTCTTC.

This clonotype was detected many times. This rearrangement joins TRBV7-2 to TRBJ2-1, with D unresolved. This CDR3 has 13 amino acids. Trimming cost V 6 bases and J 10 bases, with 16 bases left between them. The germline V gene has CDR1 SGHTA and CDR2 FQGNSA. The CDR3 DNA reads as TGTGCCAGCAGTACTATATTAGGGTGGGAGCAGTTCTTC. Encoded protein: CASSTILGWEQFF. Filled out from reference TRBV7-2 and TRBJ2-1, the complete variable domain reads GAGVSQSPSNKVTEKGKDVELRCDPISGHTALYWYRQSLGQGLEFLIYFQGNSAPDKSGLPSDRFSAERTGGSVSTLTIQRTQQEDSAVYLCASSTILGWEQFFGPGTRLTVL.

The sample holds many counts of this clonotype. As DNA, the CDR3 is TGTGCCAGCAGTTCCTCCCCCAGGACCTACAATGAGCAGTTCTTC. Amino acid sequence: CASSSSPRTYNEQFF. The chain couples TRBV28 to TRBJ2-1; no clear D gene. Between the trimmed V and J ends, which lost 4 bases and 2 bases, there was a span of 12 bases. This CDR3 spans 15 amino acids. Germline V lookup: CDR1 MDHEN, CDR2 SYDVKM.

A note on this clonotype: Given a much more abundant clone one base away, this may be a read error. The genes are TRBV3-1 and TRBJ2-5, with D perhaps TRBD2 (5 bases). CDR1 LGHDT and CDR2 YNNKEL come from the germline V gene (reference sequence). This CDR3 is built from 15 residues. This chain's CDR3 is CASSQAPGSQGTQYF. CDR3 in DNA: TGTGCCAGCAGCCAAGCCCCGGGATCACAAGGGACCCAGTACTTC.

The V and J genes are TRBV13 and TRBJ2-3; 8 positions match TRBD1. This CDR3 is 15 amino acids long. The ends lost 0 bases at V and 5 bases at J; junction bases unmatched: 4. Germline V CDR1 and CDR2: PRHDT, FYEKMQ (reference sequence). CDR3 in DNA: TGTGCCAGCAGCTTAGGGAGGACAGGGCTAGATACGCAGTATTTT. Translation gives CASSLGRTGLDTQYF.